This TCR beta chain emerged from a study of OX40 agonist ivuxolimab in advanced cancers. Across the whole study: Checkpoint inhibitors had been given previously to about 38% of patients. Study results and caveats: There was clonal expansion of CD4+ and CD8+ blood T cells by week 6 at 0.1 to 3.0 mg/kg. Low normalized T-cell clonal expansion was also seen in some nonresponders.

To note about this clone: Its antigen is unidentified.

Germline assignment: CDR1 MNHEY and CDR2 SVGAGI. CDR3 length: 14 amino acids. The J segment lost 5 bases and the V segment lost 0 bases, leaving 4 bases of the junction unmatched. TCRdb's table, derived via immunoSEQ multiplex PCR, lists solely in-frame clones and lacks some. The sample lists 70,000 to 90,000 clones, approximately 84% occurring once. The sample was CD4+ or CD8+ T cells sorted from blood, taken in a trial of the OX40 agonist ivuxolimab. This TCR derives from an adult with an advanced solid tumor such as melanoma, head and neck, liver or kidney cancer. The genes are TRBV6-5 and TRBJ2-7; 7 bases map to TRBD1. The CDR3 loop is CASSYSKGADEQYF. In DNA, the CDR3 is TGTGCCAGCAGTTACTCGAAGGGGGCGGACGAGCAGTACTTC.